The 27 T cell receptor beta chains listed next were all sequenced from one sample in a study of blood T cell repertoires in COVID-19. The assay was immunoSEQ multiplex PCR, and TCRdb's table has in-frame clones only and misses some. The table has 75,000 or so clones, approximately 85% seen once. Material: peripheral blood. All receptors come from a man aged 45-60 years with acute or convalescent COVID-19.

The rearrangement links TRBV29-1 to TRBJ2-2; D is perhaps TRBD1 (6 bases). The CDR3 runs to 14 residues. Germline values: CDR1 SQVTM, CDR2 ANQGSEA. V was cut by 6 bases and J by 0 bases, with 11 bases left in between. This CDR3 is CSVQTGTNTGELFF. Written as DNA, the CDR3 is TGCAGCGTCCAGACAGGAACGAACACCGGGGAGCTGTTTTTT.

This clone was found once. The chain has TRBV2 and TRBJ2-7; D is unresolved. The V and J ends lost 5 bases and 2 bases respectively, with 4 bases between them. Germline V gene lookup returns CDR1 SNHLY and CDR2 FYNNEI. The CDR3 extends over 11 amino acids. The CDR3, as DNA: TGTGCCAGCAGTTTAACCTACGAGCAGTACTTC. It specifies CASSLTYEQYF.

The sample holds one count of this clone. V is TRBV7-9 and J is TRBJ1-2; a weak D match, TRBD1 (6 bases). Germline V gene data show CDR1 as SEHNR and CDR2 as FQNEAQ (reference sequence). This CDR3 has 15 amino acids. V gave up 3 bases and J gave up 0 bases, with 11 bases separating them. The chain's CDR3 is CASSLGTPTNYGYTF. CDR3 in DNA: TGTGCCAGCAGCTTGGGGACACCCACTAACTATGGCTACACCTTC.

The chain links TRBV19 to TRBJ1-5; 7 bases fit TRBD1. The germline V gene encodes CDR1 LNHDA and CDR2 SQIVND (reference sequence). Unmatched junction bases numbered 9, after V lost 3 bases and J lost 10 bases. The CDR3 spans 14 residues. The CDR3 region has the DNA TGTGCCAGTAGTATTTTACAGGGGAAGGGTCCCCAGCATTTT. It yields the protein CASSILQGKGPQHF.

The chain employs TRBV3-1 (or the pseudogene TRBV3-2) and TRBJ1-3; D is ambiguous. Germline-derived CDR1 and CDR2 are LGHDT and YNNKEL (reference sequence). The V and J ends lost 4 bases and 0 bases respectively, with 7 bases between them. This CDR3 is built from 14 residues. The CDR3 bases are TGTGCCAGCAGCCGTGGTAGCTCTGGAAACACCATATATTTT. Translating it yields CASSRGSSGNTIYF.

The V and J genes are TRBV18 and TRBJ2-5; possibly TRBD1 for D (5 bases). The CDR3 is 14 residues long. In germline, CDR1 is KGHSH, CDR2 LQKENI. V shed 2 bases and J shed 4 bases, with 11 bases lying between them. Written as DNA, the CDR3 is TGTGCCAGCTCACCAGTCAGGGATGTAGAGACCCAGTACTTC. This translates into CASSPVRDVETQYF.

The V gene is TRBV19, the J gene TRBJ2-3; 7 positions agree with TRBD2. The germline V gene encodes CDR1 LNHDA and CDR2 SQIVND (reference sequence). V was pared by 1 base and J by 7 bases, with 5 bases of the junction left unmatched. The CDR3 loop spans 14 amino acids. The CDR3 DNA follows: TGTGCCAGTAGTATAGCGGGGGGAACATATACGCAGTATTTT. Translated: CASSIAGGTYTQYF.

This sequence joins TRBV5-6 and TRBJ1-1; 7 bases are a match to TRBD1. The CDR3 length is 13 residues. Germline CDR1 is SGHDT and CDR2 is YYEEEE. J was trimmed by 3 bases and V by 2 bases; bases with no gene match: 1. The CDR3 sequence: CASSFTGDTEAFF. CDR3 nucleotides: TGTGCCAGCAGCTTCACAGGGGACACTGAAGCTTTCTTT.

This chain uses TRBV29-1 with TRBJ2-1; TRBD2 might be the D (6 bases). Germline values: CDR1 SQVTM, CDR2 ANQGSEA. The V and J ends lost 6 bases and 4 bases respectively, with 16 bases between them. This CDR3 region has 14 residues. CDR3 residues: CSVGRTGRYNEQFF. For the CDR3, the DNA is TGCAGCGTAGGACGGACCGGGAGATACAATGAGCAGTTCTTC.

This sequence joins TRBV5-1 and TRBJ2-7; unclear D gene. Germline loops: CDR1 SGHRS, CDR2 YFSETQ. The CDR3 covers 14 residues. V was clipped by 0 bases and J by 4 bases, with 11 bases between them. The CDR3 coding sequence is TGCGCCAGCAGCTTGGGGGTCGAGGATTACGAGCAGTACTTC. This encodes CASSLGVEDYEQYF.

The chain carries TRBV7-9 and TRBJ2-5, with 9 positions matching TRBD2. CDR3 length equals 16 residues. Germline V gene data show CDR1 as SEHNR and CDR2 as FQNEAQ (reference sequence). Trimming cost V 5 bases and J 2 bases; bases outside gene matches: 9. CDR3 in amino acids: CASSAIIAGAQETQYF. The CDR3 nucleotides are TGTGCCAGCAGCGCGATCATAGCGGGAGCTCAAGAGACCCAGTACTTC. Variable domain in full (rest from reference TRBV7-9 and TRBJ2-5): DTGVSQNPRHKITKRGQNVTFRCDPISEHNRLYWYRQTLGQGPEFLTYFQNEAQLEKSRLLSDRFSAERPKGSFSTLEIQRTEQGDSAMYLCASSAIIAGAQETQYFGPGTRLLVL.

The table lists this clone with a count of one. The chain has TRBV11-1 and TRBJ2-3; D gene unclear. The CDR3 length is 12 residues. Trimming took 3 bases from V and 6 from J, leaving 7 bases between them. Germline CDR1 and CDR2: SGHAT and FQDESV (reference sequence). The CDR3 sequence: CASSFARDTQYF. DNA of the CDR3: TGTGCCAGCAGCTTCGCCCGGGATACGCAGTATTTT.

The chain is built from TRBV28 and TRBJ1-4; D perhaps matches TRBD1 (5 bases). The CDR3 runs 14 residues. Germline values: CDR1 MDHEN, CDR2 SYDVKM. The V gene lost 3 bases and the J gene lost 6 bases, with 11 bases spanning the gap. DNA of the CDR3: TGTGCCAGCAGTTTTGGAGGGGCCGATGAAAAACTGTTTTTT. It codes for CASSFGGADEKLFF.

V is TRBV11-2 and J is TRBJ2-7; D is unresolved. The CDR3 consists of 11 residues. The germline CDR1 and CDR2 sequences are SGHAT and FQNNGV. V was shortened by 5 bases and J by 4 bases, with 6 bases between the two germline ends. CDR3 in amino acids: CASSQEYEQYF. Here the CDR3 DNA reads TGTGCCAGCAGCCAGGAATACGAGCAGTACTTC.

The chain recombines TRBV19 with TRBJ1-3; maybe TRBD1 (6 bases). Per germline, CDR1 LNHDA and CDR2 SQIVND (reference sequence). V lost 5 bases and J lost 1, with 12 bases in between. The CDR3 totals 15 residues. CDR3 region: CASSPGQTSGNTIYF. In DNA, the CDR3 is TGTGCCAGTAGTCCTGGACAGACGTCTGGAAACACCATATATTTT.

This chain uses TRBV7-8 with TRBJ2-5; D is possibly TRBD2 (7 bases). This CDR3 is built from 21 residues. V was cut by 8 bases and J by 5 bases, with 39 bases left in between. Germline CDR1 is SGHVS and CDR2 is FQNEAQ. This chain's CDR3 is CASRPPSGRGRLAGAGETQYF. CDR3 coding DNA: TGTGCCAGCCGCCCCCCATCCGGGCGGGGGCGGCTCGCGGGGGCGGGGGAGACCCAGTACTTC. Looking up the rest from reference TRBV7-8 and TRBJ2-5 gives the full variable domain: GAGVSQSPRYKVAKRGQDVALRCDPISGHVSLFWYQQALGQGPEFLTYFQNEAQLDKSGLPSDRFFAERPEGSVSTLKIQRTQQEDSAVYLCASRPPSGRGRLAGAGETQYFGPGTRLLVL.

J is TRBJ1-6 and V is TRBV6-1; TRBD1 might be the D (5 bases). CDR1 is MNHNS, CDR2 SASEGT, per germline. V dropped 2 bases and J dropped 7 bases, with 9 bases sitting between them. CDR3 length: 14 amino acids. CDR3 residues: CASSENRLNSPLHF. CDR3 DNA: TGTGCCAGCAGTGAAAACAGGCTCAATTCACCCCTCCACTTT.

This rearrangement joins TRBV14 to TRBJ2-3; D perhaps matches TRBD2 (6 bases). Germline CDR1 reads SGHDN; CDR2 reads FVKESK. The CDR3 spans 14 residues. V lost 5 bases to trimming and J lost 1 base, with 10 bases between them. CDR3 protein: CASSGWRGTDTQYF. CDR3 in DNA: TGTGCCAGCAGCGGGTGGAGGGGCACAGATACGCAGTATTTT.

The V gene is TRBV27, the J gene TRBJ1-2, with 8 bases matching TRBD1. This CDR3 is built from 13 residues. V shed 3 bases, J shed 8 bases, and the junction held 5 bases outside the gene matches. Germline-derived CDR1 and CDR2 are MNHEY and SMNVEV (reference sequence). For the CDR3, the DNA is TGTGCCAGCAGTTTTCGGACAGGGAACGGCTACACCTTC. Translated: CASSFRTGNGYTF.

A word on this clone: This sample includes further DNA sequences coding for the same CDR3. This rearrangement joins TRBV19 to TRBJ2-7; TRBD2 agrees at 12 bases. This CDR3 is built from 15 residues. From germline, CDR1 is LNHDA and CDR2 SQIVND (reference sequence). V was clipped by 3 bases and J by 2 bases; unmatched bases: 2. In DNA form, the CDR3 reads TGTGCCAGTAGTATCGGACTAGCGGGGACCTACGAGCAGTACTTC. Its translation: CASSIGLAGTYEQYF.

This chain connects TRBV9 to TRBJ2-7; 9 bases align to TRBD1. The CDR3 runs to 15 residues. J was trimmed by 4 bases and V by 4 bases; bases with no gene match: 9. Germline V gene sequence: CDR1 SGDLS, CDR2 YYNGEE. Here the CDR3 DNA reads TGTGCCAGCAGCATGGGACAGGGATCTTATTACGAGCAGTACTTC. Its protein is CASSMGQGSYYEQYF. Filled out from reference TRBV9 and TRBJ2-7, the complete variable domain reads DSGVTQTPKHLITATGQRVTLRCSPRSGDLSVYWYQQSLDQGLQFLIQYYNGEERAKGNILERFSAQQFPDLHSELNLSSLELGDSALYFCASSMGQGSYYEQYFGPGTRLTVT.

J is TRBJ2-7 and V is TRBV2; TRBD2 might be the D (5 bases). This CDR3 comprises 12 residues. Trimming removed 7 bases at V and 2 bases at J, with 9 bases between. In germline, CDR1 is SNHLY, CDR2 FYNNEI. In DNA form, the CDR3 reads TGTGCCAGCACGAGCGGCACCTACGAGCAGTACTTC. Its protein product is CASTSGTYEQYF.

This chain's CDR3 is CASSMAGVTNEKLFF. In nucleotides, the CDR3 is TGTGCCAGTAGTATGGCCGGGGTGACTAATGAAAAACTGTTTTTT. The chain carries TRBV19 and TRBJ1-4; the D is unclear. The germline V and J ends were trimmed by 3 bases and 2 bases, with 10 bases remaining between them. Germline CDR1 and CDR2: LNHDA and SQIVND (reference sequence). There are 15 residues in the CDR3.

A single count supports this clone. The chain uses TRBV28 and TRBJ2-1; 8 nucleotides match TRBD1. The CDR3 length is 16 residues. In germline, CDR1 is MDHEN, CDR2 SYDVKM. V shed 6 bases, J shed 0 bases, and the junction held 7 bases outside the gene matches. As DNA, the CDR3 is TGTGCCAGCAGCCAGACAACAGGGGGCTCCTACAATGAGCAGTTCTTC. Amino acid sequence: CASSQTTGGSYNEQFF.

The gene calls are TRBV18 and TRBJ2-1; 8 bases fit TRBD2. CDR3 length: 16 amino acids. The V gene's germline CDR1 is KGHSH and CDR2 LQKENI. V was pared by 3 bases and J by 6 bases, with 10 bases of the junction left unmatched. The CDR3 sequence: CASSPSLSGGFNEQFF. In nucleotides, the CDR3 is TGTGCCAGCTCACCTTCTTTGAGCGGGGGTTTCAATGAGCAGTTCTTC. The variable domain in full, completed from reference TRBV18 and TRBJ2-1, reads NAGVMQNPRHLVRRRGQEARLRCSPMKGHSHVYWYRQLPEEGLKFMVYLQKENIIDESGMPKERFSAEFPKEGPSILRIQQVVRGDSAAYFCASSPSLSGGFNEQFFGPGTRLTVL.

The chain employs TRBV4-1 and TRBJ2-1; possibly TRBD2 for D (6 bases). Germline V gene sequence: CDR1 MGHRA, CDR2 YSYEKL. Trimming left V 3 bases short and J 10 bases short, with 19 bases between. This CDR3 region has 15 residues. The CDR3 coding sequence is TGCGCCAGCAGCCAGGGGGACGGAGGGTCAAAAGAGCAGTTCTTC. Translated: CASSQGDGGSKEQFF.

This clone has a single count. The V call is TRBV6-1, the J call TRBJ2-5; 7 positions match TRBD1. The CDR3 consists of 16 residues. Germline V gene sequence: CDR1 MNHNS, CDR2 SASEGT. The junction had 8 bases not matched to a gene; V was cut back by 2 bases and J by 2 bases. CDR3 sequence: CASSELRGQPQETQYF. The DNA of the CDR3 is TGTGCCAGCAGTGAATTACGGGGACAGCCGCAAGAGACCCAGTACTTC.